The 8 T cell receptor beta chains in this list originate from one sample, sequenced in a study of T cell responses to AZD1222 COVID-19 vaccine. Assay used: immunoSEQ multiplex PCR; TCRdb lists only in-frame clones, some missing. This table has around 120,000 clones, 80% to 90% appearing once. The sequenced sample was peripheral blood, obtained on day 0 of AZD1222 vaccination. The receptor set was obtained from an adult in good health.

The chain joins TRBV5-4 to TRBJ2-3; TRBD2 matches at 9 bases. CDR1 SGHNT and CDR2 YYREEE come from the germline V gene (reference sequence). The CDR3 length is 18 residues. The V and J ends lost 2 bases and 2 bases, in that order; junction bases with no gene match: 12. The chain's CDR3 is CASSFLSGGEGPTDTQYF. Here the CDR3 DNA reads TGTGCCAGCAGCTTCCTTAGCGGGGGAGAAGGACCCACAGATACGCAGTATTTT.

The chain is built from TRBV6-2 or TRBV6-3 and TRBJ2-2; D ambiguous. The germline CDR1 and CDR2 sequences are MNHEY and SVGEGT. This CDR3 region has 13 residues. V was pared by 2 bases and J by 4 bases, with 5 bases between. CDR3 nucleotide sequence: TGTGCCAGCAGTTACCACAGCACCGGGGAGCTGTTTTTT. It is translated as CASSYHSTGELFF.

The sample holds a few counts of this clone. The chain recombines TRBV25-1 with TRBJ2-1, with TRBD2 as a possible D gene (6 bases). This CDR3 region has 13 residues. Germline V gene sequence: CDR1 MGHDK, CDR2 SYGVNS. Trimming took off 5 bases at V and 7 bases at J, with 12 bases between the two ends. The CDR3, as DNA: TGTGCCAGCAGTCGGACGGGGGTGAATGAGCAGTTCTTC. This gives the protein CASSRTGVNEQFF.

The chain recombines TRBV4-2 with TRBJ1-1; no definite D call. The CDR3 is made up of 14 amino acids. The germline V gene has CDR1 LGHNA and CDR2 YNFKEQ. The V and J ends lost 0 bases and 6 bases respectively, with 11 bases between them. CDR3 bases: TGTGCCAGCAGCCAAGAAAAGGTAGCGGCTGAAGCTTTCTTT. Its protein is CASSQEKVAAEAFF.

The V call is TRBV6-5, the J call TRBJ2-2, with D possibly being TRBD2 (6 bases). The ends were cut back, 6 bases at V and 1 base at J, with 12 bases in the middle. The germline gives CDR1 MNHEY, CDR2 SVGAGI. This CDR3 spans 15 amino acids. In DNA, the CDR3 is TGTGCCAGCAGAAGGCTAGCGCAGAACACCGGGGAGCTGTTTTTT. It yields the protein CASRRLAQNTGELFF.

The V call is TRBV3-1 (or the pseudogene TRBV3-2), the J call TRBJ1-1; D is possibly TRBD1 (5 bases). The CDR3 runs to 14 residues. Trimming stripped 3 bases from V and 10 bases from J, with 18 bases between. Germline CDR1 is LGHDT and CDR2 is YNNKEL (reference sequence). The CDR3 DNA reads as TGTGCCAGCAGCCACACCGGGACGCCCCCGGGAGCTTTCTTT. Protein sequence: CASSHTGTPPGAFF.

In this sample, this clone turned up once. This chain uses TRBV10-3 with TRBJ1-1; D may be TRBD1 (6 bases). Germline V gene data show CDR1 as ENHRY and CDR2 as SYGVKD. V lost 6 bases and J lost 3, with 17 bases in between. The CDR3 spans 15 residues. This CDR3 is CAIRNQQGTDTEAFF. The CDR3 DNA is TGTGCCATCAGGAACCAACAGGGAACGGACACTGAAGCTTTCTTT.

The DNA of the CDR3 is TGTGCCAGTAACGTGGCGGGGGGAAACATTCAGTACTTC. Translating it yields CASNVAGGNIQYF. The rearrangement links TRBV19 to TRBJ2-4; the match to TRBD2 covers 8 bases. V shed 7 bases and J 6 bases; nucleotides not matched to a gene: 5. The CDR3 is 13 residues long. Germline values: CDR1 LNHDA, CDR2 SQIVND (reference sequence).